Presented here are 2 T cell receptor beta chains from one specimen sequenced in a study of shared clonotypes between healthy human individuals. Assay: immunoSEQ multiplex PCR; the TCRdb copy retains only in-frame clones and omits some. The sample shows 490,000 or so clones, about 80% of them seen only once. Source material: PBMCs. The receptors come from a woman between 35 and 50 years old in good health. Some clones in this sample may be carry-over from other donors' samples.

The CDR3 reads CASSQVQQGPTYEQYF. In nucleotides, the CDR3 is TGCGCCAGCAGCCAAGTACAGCAGGGGCCCACCTACGAGCAGTACTTC. The chain carries TRBV4-3 and TRBJ2-7; D is perhaps TRBD1 (6 bases). V was pared by 1 base and J by 2 bases, with 15 bases between. The CDR3 has 16 amino acids. Germline CDR1 and CDR2: LGHNA and YSLEER.

For this clone: An end of the junction does not agree with germline; a read error may underlie this. The chain is built from TRBV14 and TRBJ1-4; no definite D call. CDR3 size: 12 residues. Germline V CDR1 and CDR2: SGHDN, FVKESK. CDR3 DNA sequence: TGTGCCAGCAGCCAAGTAGTCGAAAAACTGCTTTTT. Translated, it gives CASSQVVEKLLF.